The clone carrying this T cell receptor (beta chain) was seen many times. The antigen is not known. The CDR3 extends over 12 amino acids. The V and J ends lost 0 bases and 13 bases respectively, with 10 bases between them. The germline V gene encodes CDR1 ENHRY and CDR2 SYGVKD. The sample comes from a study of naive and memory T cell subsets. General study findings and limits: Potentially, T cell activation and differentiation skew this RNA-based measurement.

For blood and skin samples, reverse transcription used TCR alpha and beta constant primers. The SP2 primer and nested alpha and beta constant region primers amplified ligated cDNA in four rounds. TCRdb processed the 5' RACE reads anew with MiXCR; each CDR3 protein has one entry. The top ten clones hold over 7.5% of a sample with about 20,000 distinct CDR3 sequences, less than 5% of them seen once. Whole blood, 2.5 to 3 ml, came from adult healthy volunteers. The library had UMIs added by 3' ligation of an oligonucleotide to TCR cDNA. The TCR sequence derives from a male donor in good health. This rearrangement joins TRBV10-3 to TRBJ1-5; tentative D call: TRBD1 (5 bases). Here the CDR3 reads CAISESGGIQHF. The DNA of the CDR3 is TGTGCCATCAGTGAGTCTGGGGGGATTCAGCATTTT.